Only one count was recorded for the clone carrying this TCR beta chain. As yet, its antigen is unknown. The sample is drawn from a study of high-grade serous ovarian cancer treatment subgroups. Germline values: CDR1 KGHSH, CDR2 LQKENI. The CDR3 has 16 residues. V shed 2 bases, J shed 2 bases, and the junction held 9 bases outside the gene matches. Sequencing was performed with immunoSEQ multiplex PCR; in TCRdb, only in-frame clones are kept and a portion is missing. The repertoire includes about 11,000 clones, 75% to 90% of them detected once, and around 6.6% sits in the top ten. Tumor samples were obtained before definitive surgery or chemotherapy. Study findings and constraints: Repertoire similarity ranged 0.11 to 0.79 between tumors of one patient. CDR1 and CDR2 were left unanalyzed; analyses focused on CDR3.

V usage is TRBV18 and J usage is TRBJ2-7; 7 bases are shared with TRBD2. The receptor was isolated from a human donor with high-grade serous ovarian cancer. The sequencing sample was made of tumor tissue. The CDR3 loop reads CASSPVPASGTYEQYF. In nucleotides, the CDR3 is TGTGCCAGCTCACCAGTACCGGCTAGCGGTACCTACGAGCAGTACTTC.